A single sample gave rise to the 25 T cell receptor beta chains below, sequenced in a study of CD8 T cells in Susac syndrome. Reverse transcription used about 0.45 to 1 ug RNA and random hexamers. One entry per CDR3 protein results from TCRdb running MiXCR on the immunoSEQ multiplex PCR reads. The sample lists around 200,000 distinct CDR3 sequences, under 97% seen once, with around 0.096% in the top ten. The sample was CD4+ T cells from PBMCs. These receptors were taken from a human donor with Susac syndrome.

This chain connects TRBV29-1 to TRBJ2-5; D gene uncertain. Germline-derived CDR1 and CDR2 are SQVTM and ANQGSEA. This CDR3 comprises 11 residues. The V gene lost 4 bases and the J gene lost 5 bases, with 8 bases spanning the gap. The CDR3 DNA reads TGCAGCGTTGTATTTATGGAGACCCAGTACTTC. It is translated as CSVVFMETQYF.

This CDR3 reads CASSLWAGGSYGYTF. DNA for the CDR3: TGTGCCAGCAGCTTGTGGGCAGGGGGGAGCTATGGCTACACCTTC. V and J are TRBV5-4 and TRBJ1-2; 7 bases agree with TRBD1. Looked up from germline, CDR1 is SGHNT and CDR2 is YYREEE (reference sequence). The CDR3 contains 15 residues. V trimming: 1 base; J trimming: 4 bases; junction bases outside the gene matches: 7.

This clonotype showed up just once. V and J are TRBV20-1 and TRBJ2-3; TRBD2 agrees at 12 bases. The CDR3 loop spans 15 amino acids. V lost 4 bases to trimming and J lost 2 bases; unmatched junction nucleotides: 4. Germline V gene data show CDR1 as DFQATT and CDR2 as SNEGSKA (reference sequence). The CDR3 DNA reads as TGCAGTGCTACTGGACTAGCGGGGTACACAGATACGCAGTATTTT. It encodes CSATGLAGYTDTQYF.

The CDR3: CASVGQVDNSPLHF. CDR3 DNA: TGTGCCAGCGTCGGGCAGGTCGATAATTCACCCCTCCACTTT. The V gene is TRBV6-5, the J gene TRBJ1-6, with D hard to call. The V gene's germline CDR1 is MNHEY and CDR2 SVGAGI. V was shortened by 8 bases and J by 5 bases, with 13 bases between the two germline ends. The CDR3 extends over 14 amino acids.

This clonotype was observed a single time. The rearrangement joins TRBV29-1 to TRBJ1-5, with D unclear. CDR1 is SQVTM and CDR2 is ANQGSEA in the germline V gene. V dropped 5 bases and J dropped 6 bases, with 11 bases sitting between them. The CDR3 spans 12 residues. Written as DNA, the CDR3 is TGCAGCGTTTGGGGAAATGGTCAGCCCCAGCATTTT. Residues: CSVWGNGQPQHF.

The DNA of the CDR3 is TGTGCCTGGACCATACTCACAGCAGCTCTAGGCTACACCTTC. Its protein product is CAWTILTAALGYTF. J is TRBJ1-2 and V is TRBV30; D not certain. CDR3 size: 14 residues. Germline V gene sequence: CDR1 GTSNPN, CDR2 SVGIG (reference sequence). The V gene lost 4 bases and the J gene lost 8 bases, with 20 bases spanning the gap.

This chain uses TRBV5-1 with TRBJ2-1; 11 nucleotides line up with TRBD1. Germline CDR1 reads SGHRS; CDR2 reads YFSETQ. Trimming at V came to 4 bases and at J to 8 bases, leaving 11 bases not matched to a gene. The CDR3 sequence is 16 residues long. The CDR3 region has the DNA TGCGCCAGCAGCACAGGGGACAGGGGGTATGGTGATGAGCAGTTCTTC. Its translation: CASSTGDRGYGDEQFF.

The chain has TRBV20-1 and TRBJ2-5, with D perhaps matching TRBD1 or TRBD2 (5 bases each). The germline V and J ends were trimmed by 5 bases and 1 base, with 14 bases remaining between them. The CDR3 is 14 amino acids. In germline, CDR1 is DFQATT, CDR2 SNEGSKA (reference sequence). CDR3: CSAPLRGTQETQYF. CDR3 nucleotides: TGCAGTGCTCCACTCCGGGGCACCCAAGAGACCCAGTACTTC.

The V and J genes are TRBV6-6 and TRBJ2-3, with D unresolved. Trimming left V 2 bases short and J 0 bases short, with 9 bases between. CDR3 length: 15 amino acids. Germline CDR1 MNHNY, CDR2 SVGAGI (reference sequence). The CDR3 DNA follows: TGTGCCAGCAGTTACCGACTTATGAGCACAGATACGCAGTATTTT. It specifies CASSYRLMSTDTQYF.

The CDR3 DNA follows: TGTGCCACCAGCAGAACGCCGGGACACTACAATGAGCAGTTCTTC. It codes for CATSRTPGHYNEQFF. The chain uses TRBV15 and TRBJ2-1; D is perhaps TRBD1 (6 bases). Trimming shortened V by 2 bases and J by 3 bases, and 11 bases separated the two germline ends. The germline CDR1 and CDR2 sequences are LNHNV and YYDKDF (reference sequence). The CDR3 extends over 15 amino acids.

The J gene is TRBJ2-3, the V gene TRBV24-1; 7 bases align to TRBD2. CDR1 KGHDR and CDR2 SFDVKD come from the germline V gene. J was trimmed by 2 bases and V by 6 bases; bases with no gene match: 7. This CDR3 has 15 amino acids. Written as DNA, the CDR3 is TGTGCCACCAGTCCAGGCGGGGGAGTCACAGATACGCAGTATTTT. Encoded protein: CATSPGGGVTDTQYF.

The V gene is TRBV7-2, the J gene TRBJ1-2; D uncertain. Germline CDR1 reads SGHTA; CDR2 reads FQGNSA. CDR3 length: 13 residues. Trimming shortened V by 5 bases and J by 7 bases, and 14 bases separated the two germline ends. DNA of the CDR3: TGTGCCAGCAGCGAAGGCTGGTTAACTGGCTACACCTTC. Residues: CASSEGWLTGYTF.

This clonotype was detected only once. V is TRBV5-1 and J is TRBJ2-2; the D gene is possibly TRBD2 (6 bases). This CDR3 has 14 residues. V shed 0 bases and J shed 8 bases, with 11 bases lying between them. From germline, CDR1 is SGHRS and CDR2 YFSETQ. CDR3 protein: CASSLVNSGGELFF. The CDR3 bases are TGCGCCAGCAGCTTGGTTAACAGCGGGGGGGAGCTGTTTTTT.

This chain joins TRBV29-1 and TRBJ2-5; D is unclear. CDR1 is SQVTM and CDR2 is ANQGSEA in the germline V gene. This CDR3 spans 12 amino acids. V shed 4 bases and J shed 7 bases, with 13 bases lying between them. The CDR3 protein is CSVGTPTGTQYF. CDR3 DNA: TGCAGCGTTGGGACCCCCACCGGGACCCAGTACTTC.

V gene TRBV19 combines with J gene TRBJ1-4; tentative D call: TRBD1 (5 bases). Trimming pared 2 bases from V and 14 bases from J, leaving 30 bases between. This CDR3 is built from 18 residues. Germline V gene sequence: CDR1 LNHDA, CDR2 SQIVND (reference sequence). The DNA for the CDR3 is TGTGCCAGTAGTATACCGCCGAGATCCGGGGCTCCCGCCCATCGGCTGTTTTTT. Amino acids: CASSIPPRSGAPAHRLFF. Variable domain in full (rest from reference TRBV19 and TRBJ1-4): DGGITQSPKYLFRKEGQNVTLSCEQNLNHDAMYWYRQDPGQGLRLIYYSQIVNDFQKGDIAEGYSVSREKKESFPLTVTSAQKNPTAFYLCASSIPPRSGAPAHRLFFGSGTQLSVL.

V and J are TRBV30 and TRBJ1-4; D possibly corresponds to TRBD1 (5 bases). Trimming cost V 5 bases and J 6 bases, with 16 bases left between them. CDR1 and CDR2 from the germline V gene are GTSNPN and SVGIG (reference sequence). This CDR3 contains 14 residues. The CDR3 sequence is CAWDSGGFDEKLFF. The CDR3 nucleotides read TGTGCCTGGGACTCTGGGGGATTTGATGAAAAACTGTTTTTT.

The genes are TRBV7-2 and TRBJ2-7, with D possibly matching TRBD2 (5 bases). The CDR3 is 14 residues long. The V gene lost 3 bases and the J gene lost 4 bases, with 13 bases spanning the gap. Germline lookup yields CDR1 SGHTA and CDR2 FQGNSA. CDR3 nucleotides: TGTGCCAGCAGCTTTGGAGGCCTCGGATACGAGCAGTACTTC. Translating gives CASSFGGLGYEQYF.

This sequence joins TRBV12-3 or TRBV12-4 and TRBJ1-5, with D unclear. The CDR3 totals 16 residues. V lost 3 bases and J 0 bases, leaving 12 bases between the germline ends. The CDR3 bases are TGTGCCAGCAGTTTCTACGGGCACCCTAGCAATCAGCCCCAGCATTTT. Translation gives CASSFYGHPSNQPQHF.

The J gene is TRBJ2-3, the V gene TRBV7-2; no clear D gene. The V end was cut by 4 bases, the J end by 0 bases, with 8 bases between. Germline V gene data show CDR1 as SGHTA and CDR2 as FQGNSA. The CDR3 covers 14 residues. The CDR3 nucleotides are TGTGCCAGCAGCTCAACACAAAGCACAGATACGCAGTATTTT. Encoded protein: CASSSTQSTDTQYF.

The V and J genes are TRBV20-1 and TRBJ2-7; 8 bases match TRBD2. The germline gives CDR1 DFQATT, CDR2 SNEGSKA (reference sequence). The V and J ends lost 3 bases and 4 bases, in that order; junction bases with no gene match: 8. The CDR3 is 14 amino acids. The CDR3 spells CSARGGLAGYEQYF. The CDR3 DNA is TGCAGTGCTAGGGGCGGGTTAGCGGGGTACGAGCAGTACTTC.

The rearrangement uses TRBV6-5 and TRBJ2-3; 9 bases map to TRBD2. The trim removed 4 bases at V and 1 base at J, leaving 12 bases unmatched. The length of the CDR3 is 18 residues. Germline lookup yields CDR1 MNHEY and CDR2 SVGAGI. The CDR3 protein is CASSSPAGGIVGTDTQYF. The CDR3 DNA follows: TGTGCCAGCAGTTCCCCCGCGGGGGGGATAGTGGGCACAGATACGCAGTATTTT.

The chain recombines TRBV20-1 with TRBJ1-5; 9 nucleotides line up with TRBD1. Germline V gene data show CDR1 as DFQATT and CDR2 as SNEGSKA (reference sequence). CDR3 length: 15 residues. The trim removed 1 base at V and 6 bases at J, leaving 7 bases unmatched. CDR3 DNA: TGCAGTGCTAGAGTCCAATCGACAGGGGGTCAGCCCCAGCATTTT. Amino acids: CSARVQSTGGQPQHF.

V usage is TRBV9 and J usage is TRBJ1-1; 7 bases match TRBD1. With V trimmed by 0 bases and J by 0 bases, 5 bases remained unmatched. Looked up from germline, CDR1 is SGDLS and CDR2 is YYNGEE. CDR3 size: 16 residues. The CDR3 DNA follows: TGTGCCAGCAGCGTAGAAGGTGGGACAGTGAACACTGAAGCTTTCTTT. Its translation: CASSVEGGTVNTEAFF.

V gene TRBV20-1 combines with J gene TRBJ2-6; the D is unclear. This CDR3 has 14 residues. Deletions cut 6 bases from V and 0 bases from J, with 9 bases between. Germline V lookup: CDR1 DFQATT, CDR2 SNEGSKA (reference sequence). The CDR3 coding sequence is TGCAGTGCCCAGGTTCTCTCTGGGGCCAACGTCCTGACTTTC. Its protein is CSAQVLSGANVLTF.

The V gene is TRBV12-3 or TRBV12-4, the J gene TRBJ1-1; weak D call: TRBD1 (5 bases). Trimming shortened V by 2 bases and J by 3 bases, and 10 bases separated the two germline ends. This CDR3 comprises 14 residues. This CDR3 is CASSLLQGYTEAFF. The DNA of the CDR3 is TGTGCCAGCAGTTTATTGCAGGGCTACACTGAAGCTTTCTTT.